These 28 T cell receptor beta chains originate from one sample sequenced in a study of T cells in Graves' hyperthyroidism and ophthalmopathy. Amplification targeted TCR beta CDR3 regions from RNA transcripts. With the HTBI primer set, the TCR CDR3 went through a first round of RT-PCR. TCRdb independently ran MiXCR on the multiplex PCR reads; one entry per CDR3 protein. Among some 350,000 distinct CDR3 sequences listed, approximately 19% were seen once. Material: blood. The receptors come from a woman aged 18-29 years with Graves' hyperthyroidism.

In its sample, this clonotype was seen many times. The V and J genes are TRBV20-1 and TRBJ1-2; D possibly corresponds to TRBD1 (6 bases). Trimming took 3 bases from V and 3 from J, leaving 11 bases between them. Germline lookup yields CDR1 DFQATT and CDR2 SNEGSKA (reference sequence). This CDR3 comprises 13 residues. CDR3 nucleotides: TGCAGTGCTAGTAAACAGGGAGACTATGGCTACACCTTC. The encoded protein is CSASKQGDYGYTF.

This clonotype has at least ten counts. The chain is built from TRBV6-1 and TRBJ2-7; 10 bases are a match to TRBD1. There are 16 residues in the CDR3. Germline V lookup: CDR1 MNHNS, CDR2 SASEGT. V was clipped by 6 bases and J by 3 bases; unmatched bases: 11. Here the CDR3 reads CASSLLPGQGNYEQYF. Here the CDR3 DNA reads TGTGCCAGCAGCCTCCTTCCGGGACAGGGGAACTACGAGCAGTACTTC.

The V call is TRBV12-3 or TRBV12-4, the J call TRBJ1-2; TRBD1 matches 12 bases. The CDR3 covers 14 residues. Unmatched junction bases numbered 7, after V lost 6 bases and J lost 8 bases. The DNA of the CDR3 is TGTGCCAGCAGCCCTCGGGACAGGGGGCAAGGCTACACCTTC. Protein product: CASSPRDRGQGYTF.

The count of this clonotype is one. The chain employs TRBV28 and TRBJ2-7; 9 nucleotides align to TRBD1. The V and J ends lost 7 bases and 3 bases, in that order; junction bases with no gene match: 7. This CDR3 region has 14 residues. CDR1 is MDHEN and CDR2 is SYDVKM in the germline V gene. The CDR3 DNA sequence: TGTGCCAGCACCCCCGGGGACAGGGTCTACGAGCAGTACTTC. Its protein is CASTPGDRVYEQYF.

This clonotype has a count of ten or more. The gene calls are TRBV4-2 and TRBJ1-2; TRBD1 is a possible D gene (6 bases). Trimming took 0 bases from V and 6 from J, leaving 14 bases between them. The CDR3 is 15 amino acids. Germline CDR1 reads LGHNA; CDR2 reads YNFKEQ. CDR3 sequence reads: CASSQELKQGDGYTF. CDR3 bases: TGTGCCAGCAGCCAAGAATTGAAACAGGGTGATGGCTACACCTTC.

This clonotype was counted a few times. The J gene is TRBJ2-2, the V gene TRBV2; maybe TRBD1 (6 bases). The germline V gene has CDR1 SNHLY and CDR2 FYNNEI. The CDR3 has 17 residues. Trimming took 4 bases from V and 1 from J, leaving 16 bases between them. CDR3 DNA: TGTGCCAGCAGTGGAAGCCAGGGGAGAAGGAACACCGGGGAGCTGTTTTTT. It yields the protein CASSGSQGRRNTGELFF.

This clonotype has at least ten counts. This chain joins TRBV7-2 and TRBJ2-5; D gene uncertain. Trimming took 1 base from V and 3 from J, leaving 9 bases between them. The length of the CDR3 is 14 residues. Germline CDR1 SGHTA, CDR2 FQGNSA. For the CDR3, the DNA is TGTGCCAGCAGCTTAGGATTCAGAAAAGAGACCCAGTACTTC. Amino acids: CASSLGFRKETQYF.

This clonotype was counted many times. The V gene is TRBV12-3 or TRBV12-4, the J gene TRBJ2-5, with 13 bases aligning to TRBD2. The CDR3 is 17 residues long. Trimming took 3 bases from V and 0 from J; bases not matched to a gene: 4. The CDR3 loop reads CASSLVGLAGYQETQYF. Written as DNA, the CDR3 is TGTGCCAGCAGTTTGGTGGGACTAGCGGGGTACCAAGAGACCCAGTACTTC.

Ten or more counts support this clonotype. The rearrangement uses TRBV2 and TRBJ2-5; tentative D call: TRBD1 (6 bases). V gave up 3 bases and J gave up 5 bases, with 19 bases separating them. The CDR3 totals 16 residues. Germline assignment: CDR1 SNHLY and CDR2 FYNNEI. This CDR3 reads CASSDGKTGMMETQYF. CDR3 in DNA: TGTGCCAGCAGTGACGGTAAAACAGGGATGATGGAGACCCAGTACTTC.

This clonotype was picked up many times. The rearrangement joins TRBV15 to TRBJ1-5; TRBD1 is a possible D gene (5 bases). The CDR3 consists of 18 residues. V dropped 2 bases and J dropped 0 bases, with 17 bases sitting between them. CDR1 LNHNV and CDR2 YYDKDF come from the germline V gene (reference sequence). The DNA for the CDR3 is TGTGCCACCAGCAGATCCAGGTGGGACGACCATAGCAATCAGCCCCAGCATTTT. Protein product: CATSRSRWDDHSNQPQHF.

This clonotype was recorded many times. This sequence joins TRBV11-1 and TRBJ1-1; D ambiguous. V gave up 3 bases and J gave up 0 bases, with 5 bases separating them. Germline V gene lookup returns CDR1 SGHAT and CDR2 FQDESV (reference sequence). This CDR3 comprises 13 residues. The CDR3 nucleotides read TGTGCCAGCAGCTTTGCCTTGAACACTGAAGCTTTCTTT. It is translated as CASSFALNTEAFF.

The chain combines TRBV27 with TRBJ1-5, with D possibly being TRBD1 (5 bases). CDR1 MNHEY and CDR2 SMNVEV come from the germline V gene (reference sequence). CDR3 length: 12 residues. V lost 8 bases and J 7 bases, leaving 12 bases between the germline ends. CDR3 bases: TGTGCCAGCGGGGCCCGGGGCCAGCCCCAGCATTTT. This encodes CASGARGQPQHF.

This clonotype was found many times. The chain joins TRBV12-3 or TRBV12-4 to TRBJ2-6; D gene uncertain. The CDR3 spans 14 residues. Trimming took off 5 bases at V and 4 bases at J, with 9 bases between the two ends. The CDR3 DNA sequence: TGTGCCAGCAGTCCTGTCGGCGGGGCCAACGTCCTGACTTTC. Translating gives CASSPVGGANVLTF.

This clonotype was detected a few times. The rearrangement links TRBV9 to TRBJ2-2; 12 bases are shared with TRBD2. V lost 4 bases to trimming and J lost 2 bases; unmatched junction nucleotides: 6. CDR1 and CDR2 (germline): SGDLS, YYNGEE. CDR3 length equals 17 residues. CDR3 residues: CASSPTTSGGNTGELFF. In DNA, the CDR3 is TGTGCCAGCAGCCCTACGACTAGCGGGGGTAACACCGGGGAGCTGTTTTTT. Full variable domain (rest looked up from reference TRBV9 and TRBJ2-2): DSGVTQTPKHLITATGQRVTLRCSPRSGDLSVYWYQQSLDQGLQFLIQYYNGEERAKGNILERFSAQQFPDLHSELNLSSLELGDSALYFCASSPTTSGGNTGELFFGEGSRLTVL.

This clonotype was seen ten or more times. V and J are TRBV12-3 or TRBV12-4 and TRBJ1-2; possibly TRBD1 for D (6 bases). Between the trimmed V and J ends, which lost 6 bases and 0 bases, there was a span of 14 bases. The CDR3 is 15 residues long. The DNA for the CDR3 is TGTGCCAGCAGCCCCCCGACAGGCACTAACTATGGCTACACCTTC. Translation: CASSPPTGTNYGYTF.

The gene calls are TRBV2 and TRBJ2-5, with 7 bases that match TRBD2. J was trimmed by 1 base and V by 4 bases; bases with no gene match: 3. CDR3 length: 14 amino acids. Germline-derived CDR1 and CDR2 are SNHLY and FYNNEI. CDR3 coding DNA: TGTGCCAGCAGTGGAACTAGCGCCCAAGAGACCCAGTACTTC. Protein: CASSGTSAQETQYF.

This clonotype was seen repeatedly, ten times or more. The genes are TRBV25-1 and TRBJ1-2; D remains unclear. CDR1 is MGHDK, CDR2 SYGVNS, per germline. CDR3 length: 15 amino acids. V was pared by 1 base and J by 4 bases, with 13 bases between. The CDR3 coding sequence is TGTGCCAGCAGTGAATTTGAGACTGAACTCTATGGCTACACCTTC. Translation gives CASSEFETELYGYTF.

There are many counts of this clonotype. V usage is TRBV5-1 and J usage is TRBJ1-5; D remains ambiguous. V was clipped by 1 base and J by 6 bases, with 8 bases between them. CDR3 length: 13 amino acids. In germline, CDR1 is SGHRS, CDR2 YFSETQ. The CDR3 is CASSLLTGQPQHF. DNA of the CDR3: TGCGCCAGCAGCTTGCTTACCGGTCAGCCCCAGCATTTT.

This clonotype occurred many times. The V call is TRBV30, the J call TRBJ1-1, with TRBD1 identical over 7 bases. With V trimmed by 3 bases and J by 10 bases, 5 bases remained unmatched. The CDR3 is made up of 11 amino acids. The germline CDR1 and CDR2 sequences are GTSNPN and SVGIG (reference sequence). The CDR3 DNA is TGTGCCTGGAGACGAACAGGGGTAGCTTTCTTT. This gives the protein CAWRRTGVAFF.

This clonotype showed up many times. The CDR3 protein is CSARDLSGDPYEQYF. For the CDR3, the DNA is TGCAGTGCTAGAGATCTTAGCGGGGATCCCTACGAGCAGTACTTC. J is TRBJ2-7 and V is TRBV20-1; 8 positions agree with TRBD2. Looked up from germline, CDR1 is DFQATT and CDR2 is SNEGSKA (reference sequence). The CDR3 extends over 15 amino acids. The V and J ends lost 0 bases and 2 bases, in that order; junction bases with no gene match: 6.

This clonotype was seen at least ten times. V gene TRBV7-9 combines with J gene TRBJ1-2; a possible D gene is TRBD1 (6 bases). V shed 3 bases and J shed 8 bases, with 13 bases lying between them. Germline V gives CDR1 SEHNR, CDR2 FQNEAQ (reference sequence). The CDR3 runs 13 residues. The CDR3 DNA sequence: TGTGCCAGCAGCTTCCCGGGGGCGTACGGCTACACCTTC. Its translation is CASSFPGAYGYTF.

There are many counts of this clonotype. V usage is TRBV18 and J usage is TRBJ1-1; TRBD1 aligns across 7 bases. Germline V gene lookup returns CDR1 KGHSH and CDR2 LQKENI. The V segment lost 4 bases and the J segment 6 bases; nucleotides outside the gene matches: 8. The CDR3 loop spans 14 amino acids. The CDR3 spells CASSLDRVGAEAFF. As DNA, the CDR3 is TGTGCCAGCTCACTCGACAGGGTCGGGGCTGAAGCTTTCTTT.

This clonotype appeared many times. The chain recombines TRBV12-3 or TRBV12-4 with TRBJ2-7; 8 bases agree with TRBD1. Trimming cost V 3 bases and J 6 bases; bases outside gene matches: 13. The CDR3 loop spans 16 amino acids. CDR3 nucleotides: TGTGCCAGCAGTTTCGCCCTGGACAGGGAAAAGGGCGAGCAGTACTTC. Amino acid sequence: CASSFALDREKGEQYF.

This clonotype was recorded at least ten times. V and J are TRBV4-1 and TRBJ2-7, with 8 bases that match TRBD2. After removal of 4 bases from V and 0 bases from J, the junction contained 14 bases not matched to a gene. Germline-derived CDR1 and CDR2 are MGHRA and YSYEKL. The CDR3 covers 18 residues. CDR3 sequence reads: CASSPPLGVAGNSYEQYF. The CDR3 nucleotides are TGCGCCAGCAGCCCCCCCCTCGGGGTAGCGGGGAACTCCTACGAGCAGTACTTC.

This clonotype was detected ten times or more. One base away lies a much larger clone, so this may be a sequencing read error. This chain uses TRBV6-5 with TRBJ1-1; D unclear. The V end was cut by 2 bases, the J end by 1 base, with 5 bases between. The CDR3 is 13 residues long. CDR1 and CDR2 (germline): MNHEY, SVGAGI. In DNA form, the CDR3 reads TGTGCCAGCAGTTACGCGTGGAACACTGAAGCTTTCTTT. Amino acids: CASSYAWNTEAFF.

This clonotype was counted ten times or more. The rearrangement links TRBV5-1 to TRBJ1-1; 9 nucleotides agree with TRBD1. CDR1 is SGHRS and CDR2 is YFSETQ in the germline V gene. J gave up 7 bases and V 4 bases, and 17 bases lay outside the gene matches. This CDR3 contains 17 residues. CDR3 protein: CASSPWDRVGLIGEAFF. The CDR3 DNA reads as TGCGCCAGCAGCCCCTGGGACAGGGTAGGCCTCATCGGTGAAGCTTTCTTT.

The chain combines TRBV11-2 with TRBJ2-7, with 9 positions matching TRBD1. Trimming took 5 bases from V and 4 from J; bases not matched to a gene: 6. From germline, CDR1 is SGHAT and CDR2 FQNNGV. The CDR3 spans 14 residues. Written as DNA, the CDR3 is TGTGCCAGCAGCGCAACAGGGGGCGGATACGAGCAGTACTTC. Translated: CASSATGGGYEQYF.

There are many counts of this clonotype. The V call is TRBV7-2, the J call TRBJ1-2, with a weak D call TRBD1 (5 bases). Between the trimmed V and J ends, which lost 5 bases and 5 bases, there was a span of 12 bases. The CDR3 is 13 residues long. Germline V lookup: CDR1 SGHTA, CDR2 FQGNSA. CDR3 in amino acids: CASSGHENYGYTF. The CDR3 coding sequence is TGTGCCAGCAGCGGACATGAGAATTATGGCTACACCTTC.